This entry lists 9 T cell receptor beta chains sequenced from one sample in a study of cytomegalovirus exposure and HLA in healthy donors. The PCR had 60 Vbeta and 13 Jbeta primers. Clones were sequenced by immunoSEQ multiplex PCR, and TCRdb holds only the in-frame ones, with some missing. This table holds 80,000 to 100,000 clones. The sample was PBMCs. These receptors were collected from a man aged 50 to 60 in good health and CMV-seronegative.

This chain uses TRBV4-1 with TRBJ1-6, with 9 positions matching TRBD1. The CDR3 consists of 17 residues. J lost 13 bases, V lost 3 bases, and 16 bases had no gene match. Germline CDR1 is MGHRA and CDR2 is YSYEKL. The CDR3 DNA sequence: TGCGCCAGCAGCCAGTCGACTCCGGGACAGGGTTTGGGGCCCCTCCACTTT. The encoded protein is CASSQSTPGQGLGPLHF.

This chain uses TRBV4-1 with TRBJ1-2, with 9 positions matching TRBD1. Germline lookup yields CDR1 MGHRA and CDR2 YSYEKL. V gave up 1 base and J gave up 5 bases; unmatched junction bases: 8. The length of the CDR3 is 16 residues. DNA for the CDR3: TGCGCCAGCAGCCAAGCCCCAACAGGGGGCGGATATGGCTACACCTTC. As protein: CASSQAPTGGGYGYTF.

The J gene is TRBJ2-7, the V gene TRBV9, with TRBD1 matching 10 bases. J was trimmed by 2 bases and V by 2 bases; bases with no gene match: 4. The CDR3 is 15 residues long. CDR1 is SGDLS, CDR2 YYNGEE, per germline. CDR3 DNA sequence: TGTGCCAGCAGCGTCCTCGGACAGGGGGCCTACGAGCAGTACTTC. Protein product: CASSVLGQGAYEQYF.

The chain links TRBV4-1 to TRBJ2-3; 8 bases are shared with TRBD2. The J segment lost 8 bases and the V segment lost 1 base, leaving 8 bases of the junction unmatched. The CDR3 is made up of 15 amino acids. Germline V gives CDR1 MGHRA, CDR2 YSYEKL. The CDR3 sequence: CASSQGAARGGTQYF. The CDR3 DNA reads TGCGCCAGCAGCCAAGGAGCGGCTCGGGGGGGTACGCAGTATTTT.

V usage is TRBV10-3 and J usage is TRBJ1-2; D might be TRBD1 (5 bases). Germline-derived CDR1 and CDR2 are ENHRY and SYGVKD. V was pared by 6 bases and J by 4 bases, with 12 bases between. The length of the CDR3 is 13 residues. As DNA, the CDR3 is TGTGCCATCAGCGGCAGGGTCTTCTATGGCTACACCTTC. Amino acid sequence: CAISGRVFYGYTF.

The rearrangement links TRBV2 to TRBJ2-2; D may be TRBD2 (7 bases). Germline V lookup: CDR1 SNHLY, CDR2 FYNNEI. V was cut by 9 bases and J by 3 bases, with 14 bases left in between. The CDR3 length is 14 residues. CDR3 amino acids: CASLRGAYTGELFF. For the CDR3, the DNA is TGTGCCAGTCTCCGGGGGGCGTACACCGGGGAGCTGTTTTTT.

This chain uses TRBV7-3 with TRBJ1-1; 8 bases are a match to TRBD1. The CDR3 runs to 13 residues. V was pared by 5 bases and J by 11 bases, with 10 bases of the junction left unmatched. Per germline, CDR1 SGHTA and CDR2 FQGTGA. The CDR3 sequence: CASSKTGGPPAFF. The CDR3 bases are TGTGCCAGCAGCAAAACAGGGGGACCTCCGGCTTTCTTT. Based on the CDR3 plus reference TRBV7-3 and TRBJ1-1, the full variable domain is GAGVSQTPSNKVTEKGKYVELRCDPISGHTALYWYRQSLGQGPEFLIYFQGTGAADDSGLPNDRFFAVRPEGSVSTLKIQRTERGDSAVYLCASSKTGGPPAFFGQGTRLTVV.

The rearrangement uses TRBV7-9 and TRBJ1-2; possibly TRBD1 for D (5 bases). Germline V CDR1 and CDR2: SEHNR, FQNEAQ (reference sequence). The CDR3 spans 14 residues. V gave up 5 bases and J gave up 4 bases, with 14 bases separating them. The CDR3 DNA follows: TGTGCCAGCAGCCCTGACAGACTCGGCTATGGCTACACCTTC. This sequence encodes CASSPDRLGYGYTF.

This chain connects TRBV18 to TRBJ1-1; D remains ambiguous. This CDR3 contains 14 residues. The V end lost 2 bases, the J end lost 1 base, and 8 bases lay between the germline ends. Germline CDR1 and CDR2: KGHSH and LQKENI. The CDR3 DNA is TGTGCCAGCTCACCATTTTCACAGAACACTGAAGCTTTCTTT. Translation gives CASSPFSQNTEAFF.